The clone carrying this TCR beta chain occurred a few times. Its antigen remains unknown. This sample is part of a study of T-cell memory formation after mild COVID-19. Study conclusions and caveats: CD4+ clones that contracted lay mainly in CM and EM; CD8+ ones lay in EMRA.

V shed 3 bases and J 4 bases; nucleotides not matched to a gene: 2. CDR1 DFQATT and CDR2 SNEGSKA come from the germline V gene (reference sequence). The CDR3 totals 13 residues. 5'RACE, which relied on constant-segment primers, yielded TCR alpha and TCR beta cDNA libraries carrying sample barcodes and UMIs. TCRdb re-called the 5' RACE reads with MiXCR, one entry per CDR3 protein. This sample has about half a million distinct CDR3 sequences, with approximately 18% found just once. The chain links TRBV20-1 to TRBJ2-5, with 10 bases aligning to TRBD2. The sequenced sample was PBMCs or a T cell subset sorted from them (not recorded which). This TCR was recovered from an adult woman who had mild COVID-19 (a few samples of this study predate the infection). Cell type and time point are not known. The CDR3 DNA follows: TGCAGTGCTAGGAGACTAGCGGGAGAGACCCAGTACTTC. Protein sequence: CSARRLAGETQYF.